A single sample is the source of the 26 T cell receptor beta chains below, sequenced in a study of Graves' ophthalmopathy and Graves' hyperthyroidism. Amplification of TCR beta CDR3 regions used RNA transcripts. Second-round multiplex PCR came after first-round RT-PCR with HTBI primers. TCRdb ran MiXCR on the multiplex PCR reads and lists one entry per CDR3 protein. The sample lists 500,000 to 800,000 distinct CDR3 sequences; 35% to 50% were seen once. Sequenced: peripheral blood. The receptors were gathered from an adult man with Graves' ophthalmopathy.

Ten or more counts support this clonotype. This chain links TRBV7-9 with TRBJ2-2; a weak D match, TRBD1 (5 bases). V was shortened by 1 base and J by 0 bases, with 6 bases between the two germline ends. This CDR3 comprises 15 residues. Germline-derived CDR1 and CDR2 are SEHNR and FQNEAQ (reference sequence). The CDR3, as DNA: TGTGCCAGCAGCTTAGGACAGTCGAACACCGGGGAGCTGTTTTTT. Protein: CASSLGQSNTGELFF.

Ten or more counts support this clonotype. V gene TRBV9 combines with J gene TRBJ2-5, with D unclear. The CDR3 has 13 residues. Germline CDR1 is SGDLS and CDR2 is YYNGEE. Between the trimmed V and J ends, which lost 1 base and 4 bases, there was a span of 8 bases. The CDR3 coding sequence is TGTGCCAGCAGCGTACTATCGGGAGAGACCCAGTACTTC. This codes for CASSVLSGETQYF.

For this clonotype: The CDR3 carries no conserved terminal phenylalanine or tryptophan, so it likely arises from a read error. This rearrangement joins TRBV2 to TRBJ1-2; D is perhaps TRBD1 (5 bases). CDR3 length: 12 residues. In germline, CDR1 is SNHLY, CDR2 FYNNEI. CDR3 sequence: CACSDSNYGYTS. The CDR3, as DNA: TGTGCCTGCAGTGACAGTAACTATGGCTACACCTCC.

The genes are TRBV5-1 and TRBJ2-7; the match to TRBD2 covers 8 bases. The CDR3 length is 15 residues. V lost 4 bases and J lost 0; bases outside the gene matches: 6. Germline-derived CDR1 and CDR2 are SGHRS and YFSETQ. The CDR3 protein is CASSRIAGSSYEQYF. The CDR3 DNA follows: TGCGCCAGCAGCCGGATAGCGGGATCCTCCTACGAGCAGTACTTC. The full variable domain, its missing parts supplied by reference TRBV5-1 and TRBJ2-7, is KAGVTQTPRYLIKTRGQQVTLSCSPISGHRSVSWYQQTPGQGLQFLFEYFSETQRNKGNFPGRFSGRQFSNSRSEMNVSTLELGDSALYLCASSRIAGSSYEQYFGPGTRLTVT.

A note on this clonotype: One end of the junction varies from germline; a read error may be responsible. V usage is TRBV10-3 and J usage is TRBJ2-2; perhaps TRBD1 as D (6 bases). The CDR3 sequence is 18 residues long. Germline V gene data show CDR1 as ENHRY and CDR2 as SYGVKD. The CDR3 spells CASSSQDEGTSNTGELFF. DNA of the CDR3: TGTGCCAGCAGTTCCCAAGACGAGGGGACATCGAACACCGGGGAGCTGTTTTTT.

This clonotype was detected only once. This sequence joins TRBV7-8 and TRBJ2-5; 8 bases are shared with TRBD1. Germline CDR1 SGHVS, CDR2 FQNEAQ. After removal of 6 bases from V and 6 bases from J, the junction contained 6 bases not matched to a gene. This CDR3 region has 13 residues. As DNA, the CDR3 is TGTGCCAGCAGATCGGGACAGGACCAGACCCAGTACTTC. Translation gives CASRSGQDQTQYF.

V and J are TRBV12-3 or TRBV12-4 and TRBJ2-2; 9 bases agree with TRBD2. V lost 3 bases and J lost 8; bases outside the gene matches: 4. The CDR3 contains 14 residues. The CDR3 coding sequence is TGTGCCAGCAGTTTTGGCGGGGGGGCGGGGGAGCTGTTTTTT. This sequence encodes CASSFGGGAGELFF.

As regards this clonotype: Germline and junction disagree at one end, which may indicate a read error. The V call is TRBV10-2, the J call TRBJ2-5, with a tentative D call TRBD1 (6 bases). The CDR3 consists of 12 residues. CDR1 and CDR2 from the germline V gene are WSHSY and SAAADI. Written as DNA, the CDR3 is TGCGCCACCGGACAGCGCCAAGAGACCCTGTACTTC. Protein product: CATGQRQETLYF.

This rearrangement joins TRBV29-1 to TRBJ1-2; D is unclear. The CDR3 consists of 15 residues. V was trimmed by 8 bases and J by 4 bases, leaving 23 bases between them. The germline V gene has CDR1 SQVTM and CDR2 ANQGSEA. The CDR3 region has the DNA TGCAGCCAAGATCCTTCTGCGGCAGCGGGCTATGGCTACACCTTC. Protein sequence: CSQDPSAAAGYGYTF.

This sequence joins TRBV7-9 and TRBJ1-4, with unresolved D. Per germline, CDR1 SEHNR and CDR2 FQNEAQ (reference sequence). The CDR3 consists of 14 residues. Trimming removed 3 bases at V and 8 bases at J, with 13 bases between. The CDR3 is CASSLPESGEKLFF. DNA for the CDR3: TGTGCCAGCAGCTTGCCGGAGTCGGGGGAAAAACTGTTTTTT.

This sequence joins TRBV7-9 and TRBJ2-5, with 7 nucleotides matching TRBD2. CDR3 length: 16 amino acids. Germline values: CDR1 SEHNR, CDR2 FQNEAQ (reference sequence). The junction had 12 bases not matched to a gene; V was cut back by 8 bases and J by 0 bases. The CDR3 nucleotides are TGTGCCAGCTCACCAGTGAGAAGCGGGAACCAAGAGACCCAGTACTTC. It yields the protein CASSPVRSGNQETQYF.

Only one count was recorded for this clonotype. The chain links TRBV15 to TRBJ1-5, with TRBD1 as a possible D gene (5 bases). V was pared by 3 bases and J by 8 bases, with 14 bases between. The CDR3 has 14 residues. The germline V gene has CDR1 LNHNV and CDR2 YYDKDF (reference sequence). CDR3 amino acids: CATSSRVGDEPQHF. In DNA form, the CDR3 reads TGTGCCACCAGCAGCCGAGTAGGGGACGAGCCCCAGCATTTT.

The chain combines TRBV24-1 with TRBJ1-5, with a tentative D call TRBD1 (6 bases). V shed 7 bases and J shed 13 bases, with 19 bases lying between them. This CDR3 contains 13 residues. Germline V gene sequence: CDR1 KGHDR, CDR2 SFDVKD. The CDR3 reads CATRPGHSGVQHF. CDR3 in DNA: TGTGCCACCAGACCGGGACACAGTGGCGTTCAGCATTTT.

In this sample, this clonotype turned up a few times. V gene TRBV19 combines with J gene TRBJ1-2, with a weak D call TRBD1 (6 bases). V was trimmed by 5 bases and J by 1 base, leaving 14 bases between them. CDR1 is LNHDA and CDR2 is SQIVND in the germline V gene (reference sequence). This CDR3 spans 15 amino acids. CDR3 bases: TGTGCCAGTAGTCAAAGGACAGCCTTTAACTATGGCTACACCTTC. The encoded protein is CASSQRTAFNYGYTF.

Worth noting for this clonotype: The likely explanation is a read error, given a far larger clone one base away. CDR3: CASRRQGSYEQHF. The CDR3 coding sequence is TGTGCCAGCAGAAGACAGGGCTCCTACGAGCAGCACTTC. The V gene is TRBV2, the J gene TRBJ2-7; TRBD1 matches 7 bases. Germline CDR1 reads SNHLY; CDR2 reads FYNNEI. The length of the CDR3 is 13 residues.

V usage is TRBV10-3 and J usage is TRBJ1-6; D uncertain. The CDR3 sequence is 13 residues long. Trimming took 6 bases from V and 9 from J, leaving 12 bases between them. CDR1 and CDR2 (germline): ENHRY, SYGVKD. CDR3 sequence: CAIRSQRVSPLHF. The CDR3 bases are TGTGCCATCAGATCTCAAAGGGTTTCACCCCTCCACTTT.

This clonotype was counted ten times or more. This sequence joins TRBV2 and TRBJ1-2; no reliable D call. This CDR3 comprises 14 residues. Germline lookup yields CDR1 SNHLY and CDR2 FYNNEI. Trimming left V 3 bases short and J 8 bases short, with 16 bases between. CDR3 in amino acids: CASSDRNTDGGYTF. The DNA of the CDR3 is TGTGCCAGCAGTGACCGCAACACGGACGGGGGCTACACCTTC.

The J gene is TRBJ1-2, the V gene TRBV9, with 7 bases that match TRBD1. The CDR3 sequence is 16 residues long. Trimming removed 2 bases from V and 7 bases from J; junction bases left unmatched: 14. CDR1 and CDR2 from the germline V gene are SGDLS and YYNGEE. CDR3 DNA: TGTGCCAGCAGCGTTACAAACCAGGGGGTCAAGTCTGGCTACACCTTC. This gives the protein CASSVTNQGVKSGYTF.

DNA of the CDR3: TGTGCCAGTATGGACCCAGGGAGGGGGAATGAAAAACTGTTTTTT. The encoded protein is CASMDPGRGNEKLFF. The V call is TRBV19, the J call TRBJ1-4; possible D gene TRBD1, 6 bases. Trimming left V 7 bases short and J 5 bases short, with 17 bases between. Germline V CDR1 and CDR2: LNHDA, SQIVND (reference sequence). CDR3 length: 15 residues. Supplemented by reference TRBV19 and TRBJ1-4, the full variable domain reads DGGITQSPKYLFRKEGQNVTLSCEQNLNHDAMYWYRQDPGQGLRLIYYSQIVNDFQKGDIAEGYSVSREKKESFPLTVTSAQKNPTAFYLCASMDPGRGNEKLFFGSGTQLSVL.

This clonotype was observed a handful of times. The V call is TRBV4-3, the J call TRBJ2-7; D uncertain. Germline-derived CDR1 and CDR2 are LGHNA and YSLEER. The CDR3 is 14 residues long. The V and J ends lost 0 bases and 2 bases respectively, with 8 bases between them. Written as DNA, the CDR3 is TGCGCCAGCAGCCAAGATACTGGGGCCTACGAGCAGTACTTC. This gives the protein CASSQDTGAYEQYF.

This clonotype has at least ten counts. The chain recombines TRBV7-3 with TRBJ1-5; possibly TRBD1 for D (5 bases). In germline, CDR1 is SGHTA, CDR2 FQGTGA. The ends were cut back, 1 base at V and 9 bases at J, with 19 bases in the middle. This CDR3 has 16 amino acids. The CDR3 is CASSLILRDGRLPQHF. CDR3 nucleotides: TGTGCCAGCAGCTTAATTCTTAGGGACGGGAGGCTGCCCCAGCATTTT.

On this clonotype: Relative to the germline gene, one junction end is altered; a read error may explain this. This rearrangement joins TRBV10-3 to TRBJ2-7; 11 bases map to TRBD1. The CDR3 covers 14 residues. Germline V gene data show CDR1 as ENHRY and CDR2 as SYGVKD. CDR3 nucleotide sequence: TGTGCCAGCAGTGCCGGACAGGGGGCGAAGGAGCAGTACTTC. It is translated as CASSAGQGAKEQYF.

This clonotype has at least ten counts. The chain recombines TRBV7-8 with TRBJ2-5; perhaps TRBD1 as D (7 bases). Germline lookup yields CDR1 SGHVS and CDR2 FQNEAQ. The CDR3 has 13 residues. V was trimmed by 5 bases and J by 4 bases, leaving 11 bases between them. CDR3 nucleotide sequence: TGTGCCAGCAGCCAGGGGGGAAGAGAGACCCAGTACTTC. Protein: CASSQGGRETQYF.

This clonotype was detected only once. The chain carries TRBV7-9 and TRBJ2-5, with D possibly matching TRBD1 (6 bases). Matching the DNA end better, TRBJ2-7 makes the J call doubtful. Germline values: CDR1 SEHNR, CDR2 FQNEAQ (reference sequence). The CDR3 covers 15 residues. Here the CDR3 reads CASSLDINRVGEQYF. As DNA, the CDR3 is TGTGCCAGCAGCTTAGATATAAACAGGGTTGGCGAGCAGTACTTC.

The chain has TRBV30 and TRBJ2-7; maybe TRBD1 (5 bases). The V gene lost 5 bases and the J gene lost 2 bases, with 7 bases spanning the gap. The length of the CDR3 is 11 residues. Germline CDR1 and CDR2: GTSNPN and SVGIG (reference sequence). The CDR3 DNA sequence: TGTGCCTGGGGGGCAACCTACGAGCAGTACTTC. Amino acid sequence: CAWGATYEQYF.

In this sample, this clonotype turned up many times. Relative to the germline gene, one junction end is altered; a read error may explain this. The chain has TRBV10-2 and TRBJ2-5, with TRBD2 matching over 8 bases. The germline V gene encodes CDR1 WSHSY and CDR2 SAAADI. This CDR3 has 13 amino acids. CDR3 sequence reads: CASTLAGGETQYF. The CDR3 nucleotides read TGTGCCAGCACCCTAGCGGGTGGAGAGACCCAGTACTTC.